Listed here are 6 T cell receptor beta chains from one sample, sequenced in a study of blood T cell repertoires in COVID-19. Data came from immunoSEQ multiplex PCR; TCRdb stores just in-frame clones and leaves some out. The sample includes under 300,000 clones, approximately 89% of them seen just once. The sequencing input was peripheral blood. The receptor set was obtained from a woman aged 40 to 50 who had recovered from COVID-19.

This clone turned up a few times. The chain carries TRBV18 and TRBJ1-2, with D possibly TRBD1 on 6 matching bases. V was trimmed by 3 bases and J by 4 bases, leaving 9 bases between them. Germline CDR1 KGHSH, CDR2 LQKENI. The CDR3 spans 13 residues. CDR3 residues: CASSPDSGYGYTF. As DNA, the CDR3 is TGTGCCAGCTCACCGGACAGTGGCTATGGCTACACCTTC.

This clone has a handful of counts. The rearrangement joins TRBV13 to TRBJ1-1; the match to TRBD1 covers 9 bases. Losses at the gene ends were 2 bases for V and 2 bases for J; bases not matched to a gene: 6. The CDR3 sequence is 16 residues long. CDR1 PRHDT and CDR2 FYEKMQ come from the germline V gene (reference sequence). The CDR3: CASSLRQGEINTEAFF. CDR3 nucleotide sequence: TGTGCCAGCAGCTTAAGACAGGGGGAAATAAACACTGAAGCTTTCTTT. Full variable domain (remainder filled in from reference TRBV13 and TRBJ1-1): AAGVIQSPRHLIKEKRETATLKCYPIPRHDTVYWYQQGPGQDPQFLISFYEKMQSDKGSIPDRFSAQQFSDYHSELNMSSLELGDSALYFCASSLRQGEINTEAFFGQGTRLTVV.

The table lists this clone with a count of one. CDR3 nucleotide sequence: TGCGCCAGCAGTCCGGGCGGGGAGACCCAGTACTTC. It encodes CASSPGGETQYF. The chain joins TRBV10-2 to TRBJ2-5; the D gene is possibly TRBD2 (5 bases). Trimming left V 5 bases short and J 5 bases short, with 9 bases between. The CDR3 totals 12 residues. From germline, CDR1 is WSHSY and CDR2 SAAADI.

The chain recombines TRBV2 with TRBJ2-7, with 10 bases that match TRBD2. This CDR3 region has 13 residues. The trim removed 6 bases at V and 6 bases at J, leaving 5 bases unmatched. Germline V CDR1 and CDR2: SNHLY, FYNNEI. CDR3 residues: CASSGLAAGEQYV. The CDR3 region has the DNA TGTGCCAGCAGCGGACTAGCGGCTGGCGAGCAGTACGTC.

The chain uses TRBV12-3 or TRBV12-4 and TRBJ1-2; D gene unclear. V lost 6 bases and J lost 4, with 12 bases in between. The CDR3 has 13 residues. CDR3 bases: TGTGCCAGCAGCCGCGGTATGGGCTATGGCTACACCTTC. Protein sequence: CASSRGMGYGYTF.

This sequence joins TRBV29-1 and TRBJ2-1; 8 bases map to TRBD2. CDR1 SQVTM and CDR2 ANQGSEA come from the germline V gene. The CDR3 length is 17 residues. Trimming removed 3 bases from V and 5 bases from J; junction bases left unmatched: 15. The CDR3 sequence is CSVDPLGSGSWNNEQFF. The CDR3 coding sequence is TGCAGCGTTGATCCTTTGGGGAGCGGGAGTTGGAACAATGAGCAGTTCTTC.